These T cell receptor beta chains were read from a single sample in a study of shared clonotypes between healthy human individuals. The protocol was immunoSEQ multiplex PCR, while the TCRdb copy is restricted to in-frame clones and leaves out a portion. The sample contains over a million clones, over 95% of which appear only once. Material for sequencing was naive CD4+ T cells sorted from blood. The receptors were gathered from a man aged 25-40 years in good health. CDR3s include the opening cysteine and the closing phenylalanine or tryptophan. D genes are given only for firm matches.

D: -
J: TRBJ2-1
V: TRBV5-1
DNA: TGCGCCAGCAGCCCCGAGGGGGGGGTCTACAATGAGCAGTTCTTC
CDR3: CASSPEGGVYNEQFF

D: -
J: TRBJ2-5
V: TRBV6-1
DNA: TGTGCCAGCAGTGACAGGGCCTACAGGCAGACCCAGTACTTC
CDR3: CASSDRAYRQTQYF

D: -
J: TRBJ1-4
V: TRBV11-2
DNA: TGTGCCAGCAGCTGGGGGGTCCATGCAACTAATGAAAAACTGTTTTTT
CDR3: CASSWGVHATNEKLFF

D: TRBD1
J: TRBJ2-2
V: TRBV4-2
DNA: TGTGCCAGCAGCCAGAGTCCCGACAGGGACGACACCGGGGAGCTGTTTTTT
CDR3: CASSQSPDRDDTGELFF

D: -
J: TRBJ1-2
V: TRBV10-2
DNA: TGCGCCAGCCTCCCCCAGGGATCGAGCTATGGCTACACCTTC
CDR3: CASLPQGSSYGYTF

D: TRBD2
J: TRBJ2-1
V: TRBV5-5
DNA: TGTGCCAGCAGACTAGCGGGAGCCCCCTCCTACAATGAGCAGTTCTTC
CDR3: CASRLAGAPSYNEQFF

D: -
J: TRBJ1-1
V: TRBV5-1
DNA: TGCGCCAGCAGCCCCGGGGAGGGTACCACTGAAGCTTTCTTT
CDR3: CASSPGEGTTEAFF

D: -
J: TRBJ2-3
V: TRBV5-1
DNA: TGCGCCAGCAGCTTGCTAAGGGGACCCACAGATACGCAGTATTTT
CDR3: CASSLLRGPTDTQYF

D: -
J: TRBJ2-7
V: TRBV30
DNA: TGTGCCTGGGACTCCCGCGGGATCGGCGGCGGGGACAGATCATCCTACGAGCAGTACTTC
CDR3: CAWDSRGIGGGDRSSYEQYF

D: TRBD1
J: TRBJ2-2
V: TRBV11-2
DNA: TGTGCCAGCAGCGCCGGGACAGGGGGGGAAACCGGGGAGCTGTTTTTT
CDR3: CASSAGTGGETGELFF

D: TRBD1
J: TRBJ1-1
V: TRBV7-9
DNA: TGTGCCAGCAGCTACAGGGGTAAGAACACTGAAGCTTTCTTT
CDR3: CASSYRGKNTEAFF

D: TRBD1
J: TRBJ2-2
V: TRBV28
DNA: TGTGCCGGGGGACAGGGTATCGGGGAGCTGTTTTTT
CDR3: CAGGQGIGELFF

D: -
J: TRBJ1-2
V: TRBV28
DNA: TGTGCCAGCAGTTTATCGCACAGGGATTATAACTATGGCTACACCTTC
CDR3: CASSLSHRDYNYGYTF

D: -
J: TRBJ1-1
V: TRBV5-1
DNA: TGCGCCAGCAGCTTGGGGTGGGGCACTGAAGCTTTCTTT
CDR3: CASSLGWGTEAFF

D: -
J: TRBJ2-1
V: TRBV25-1
DNA: TGTGCCAGCAGTGCCATTATGGGACACAATGAGCAGTTCTTC
CDR3: CASSAIMGHNEQFF

D: -
J: TRBJ2-7
V: TRBV5-1
DNA: TGCGCCAGCAGCAGGCCCCCAGGGTACGAGCAGTACTTC
CDR3: CASSRPPGYEQYF

D: -
J: TRBJ2-3
V: TRBV10-3
DNA: TGTGCCATCGGTGGTGGGGTCACAGATACGCAGTATTTT
CDR3: CAIGGGVTDTQYF

D: -
J: TRBJ1-2
V: TRBV19
DNA: TGTGCCAGTAGTATGACAACTAACTATGGCTACACCTTC
CDR3: CASSMTTNYGYTF

D: TRBD1
J: TRBJ1-2
V: TRBV28
DNA: TGTGCCAGCAGTCTGACAGGGGGCCCTGGCTACACCTTC
CDR3: CASSLTGGPGYTF

D: -
J: TRBJ1-2
V: TRBV6-1
DNA: TGTGCCAGCAGTGACTCGACGGGTTATGGCTACACCTTC
CDR3: CASSDSTGYGYTF